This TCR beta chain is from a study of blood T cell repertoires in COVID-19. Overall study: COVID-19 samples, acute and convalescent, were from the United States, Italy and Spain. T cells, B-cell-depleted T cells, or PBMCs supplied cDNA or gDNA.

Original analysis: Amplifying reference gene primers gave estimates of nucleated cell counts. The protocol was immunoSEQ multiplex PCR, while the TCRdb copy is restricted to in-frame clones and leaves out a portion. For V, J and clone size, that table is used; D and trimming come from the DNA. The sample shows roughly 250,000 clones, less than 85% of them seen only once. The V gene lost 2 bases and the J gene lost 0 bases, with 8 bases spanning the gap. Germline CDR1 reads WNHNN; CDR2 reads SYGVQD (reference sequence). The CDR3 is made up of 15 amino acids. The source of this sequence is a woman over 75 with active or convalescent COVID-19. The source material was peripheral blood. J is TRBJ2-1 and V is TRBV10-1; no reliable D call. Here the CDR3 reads CASSEASSSYNEQFF. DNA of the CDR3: TGCGCCAGCAGTGAGGCGTCTAGCTCCTACAATGAGCAGTTCTTC.